This TCR beta chain originates from a study of beta chain features in type 1 diabetes (dated by TCRdb to about 2018). General notes on the study: No differences in mean age, gender distribution, total cell number or subset yield were found between patients and healthy donors. In the study, TCRB repertoires of sorted circulating CD4+ T cell subsets from recently diagnosed type 1 diabetes patients were compared with those of matched healthy donors. Across all samples, approximately 98,000,000 sorted cells were examined, and cell number per subset correlated strongly with RNA yield. Naive and central memory subsets were obtained from all 30 or so donors, but regulatory and stem cell-like memory subsets were isolated from only 8 patients and roughly eight healthy donors. What the authors observed across the whole study: At VDJ recombination sites, patients with type 1 diabetes made fewer insertions and deleted more nucleotides, a pattern implying thymic rearrangement abnormalities. The naive, central memory and regulatory TCRB repertoires appeared to resemble one another more closely among patients than among healthy donors. Because the HLA sub-analyses included only small numbers of individuals, any influence of HLA type on TCRB rearrangement was left unresolved. In all four CD4+ subsets, TCRB CDR3 length was moderately but significantly shorter in type 1 diabetes patients. Because cDNA was sequenced instead of genomic DNA, activated cells with high expression could be over-represented, although the groups did not differ in activation or CD3 levels. PCR may preferentially amplify shorter templates, but because patient and control samples were amplified and corrected together, any resulting skew would affect both groups equally.

The High Capacity cDNA Reverse Transcription Kit was used to reverse transcribe all of the isolated RNA, meaning that expressed TCRB transcripts were what got sequenced. Naive, central memory and regulatory T cell samples underwent deep immunoSEQ sequencing, averaging about 3.57 million total reads per sample. Sorted cells were lysed in RLT buffer, and RNA was extracted using DNase-treated RNeasy Micro or Mini kits according to cell number. To prevent cross-contamination, each cell subset was processed individually, whereas patient and healthy donor samples were processed jointly. The immunoSEQ multiplex PCR was used to amplify TCRB sequences from cDNA, yielding 87-bp fragments that span the CDR3 region. Amplicons were sequenced on the Illumina HiSeq platform. The authors processed their data as follows. PCR bias was corrected computationally using synthetic template baselines, and reads within Hamming distance 2 were collapsed, with unmergeable singletons discarded. Reads were aligned to IMGT to assign V, D and J genes, CDR3 length, and insertions or deletions at six rearrangement sites. Clonotype counts were normalized to sorted cell number within each subset before computing true diversity and Gini coefficients with the tcR R package. Repertoire sharing was quantified using the overlap coefficient calculated on TCRB nucleotide sequences. Out-of-frame TCRB sequences from naive cells were analyzed to stand in for the pre-selection repertoire. TCRdb obtained this table from immuneACCESS and retained in-frame rearrangements with V and J assigned. These tables miss some clones; where compared with another copy, unresolved V genes account for less than half of the shortfall, and the remainder is unexplained. V, J and clone size reflect that table, while D and trimming were determined from the DNA. In all, the sample holds hundreds of thousands of clones, and around a sixth of those were seen once. Around 0.095% of the sample belongs to the ten largest clones.

A single peripheral blood draw of approximately 0.11 L on average was collected from each donor into heparinised tubes. A BD FACSAria II and a panel including CD45RO, CCR7, CD25, CD127, CD95 and CD27 were used to sort naive, central memory, regulatory and stem cell-like memory CD4+ T cells. All sorted populations exceeded 95% purity. PBMCs were separated immediately by Lymphoprep density gradient centrifugation and were stained directly, without being cultured. So that batch effects would be minimized, each experiment stained and sorted samples in pairs, pairing one healthy donor with one patient. About this clone: What antigen it recognizes has not been identified. Within one base of it there is no much larger clone, and no base qualities were kept.

Per the germline V gene, KGHSH is the CDR1 and LQKENI is the CDR2. From the cysteine up to the phenylalanine, the CDR3 has a length of 12 residues. Only the CDR3 part of the read is kept: 36 bases, read in frame from the first base. V is pared back by 2 bases and J by 5 bases, with 6 bases lying between the germline termini. This receptor was taken from a man aged 18 to 30 in good health. The sample taken for sequencing was naive CD4+ T cells from blood. The cell subset or site tag for this specimen amounts to: true naive CD4+ T cells. The sequence joins TRBV18 to TRBJ1-1; the D segment could be TRBD1, given 5 matching bases. The CDR3 reads as follows: CASSPGATEAFF. The base sequence is TGTGCCAGCTCACCAGGGGCAACTGAAGCTTTCTTT.